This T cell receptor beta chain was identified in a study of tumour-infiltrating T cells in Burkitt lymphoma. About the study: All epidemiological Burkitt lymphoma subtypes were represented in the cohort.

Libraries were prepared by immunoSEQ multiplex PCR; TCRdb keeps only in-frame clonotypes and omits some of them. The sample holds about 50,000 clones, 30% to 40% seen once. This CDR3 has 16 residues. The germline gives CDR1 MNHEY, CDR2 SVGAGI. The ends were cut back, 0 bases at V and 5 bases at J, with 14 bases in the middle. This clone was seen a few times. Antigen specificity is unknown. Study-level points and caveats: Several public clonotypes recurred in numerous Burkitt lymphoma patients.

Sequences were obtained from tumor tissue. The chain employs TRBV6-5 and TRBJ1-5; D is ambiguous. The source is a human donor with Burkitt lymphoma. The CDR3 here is CASSYSAGHLDQPQHF. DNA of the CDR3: TGTGCCAGCAGTTACTCAGCGGGTCACTTAGATCAGCCCCAGCATTTT.